A single TCR beta chain is shown here with its context. This clonotype has a count of ten or more. Its antigen is not yet known. Base qualities are not at hand, and no much larger clone is one base apart. Library prep was done by 5' RACE. TCRdb lists the instrument as NextSeq 500. To allow correction of PCR and sequencing errors, the TCR library protocol tagged every TCR cDNA molecule with a unique molecular identifier. As for the authors' bioinformatics: Decombinator tools were used for TCR identification, UMI-based error correction and CDR3 extraction. Expanded TCRs were defined as those above a frequency of 2 per 1,000, corresponding to the top 1% of the tumor frequency distribution. Renyi diversity was computed with the R vegan package after each repertoire had been subsampled 100 times to 5,000 TCRs. To build CDR3 similarity networks, amino acid triplet string-kernel similarity was used, and CDR3s were connected when their pairwise similarity was above 0.82. Starting from the raw public reads, TCRdb applied fastp trimming at Q25, assembled clones with MiXCR and retained in-frame beta chains. Rows with one shared CDR3 protein collapse into an entry with the most common genes and DNA. The V and J calls reflect TCRdb's pipeline rather than the authors' work. In all, the sample holds just under 95,000 distinct CDR3 sequences, and roughly 12% of those were seen once. 35% to 50% of the sample is in the top ten clones.

The data originate from a study of spatial heterogeneity in lung cancer (dated by TCRdb to the late 2010s). Background on the whole study: More beta-chain than alpha-chain transcripts were consistently detected, likely reflecting higher beta-chain transcript abundance. In the raw uncorrected reads, each unique combination of TCR and UMI appeared on average more than ten times. In non-small cell lung cancer, the study made a quantitative comparison of TCR alpha and beta repertoires among multiple tumor regions, matched nontumor lung and blood. Nonsynonymous mutation counts, determined by whole-exome sequencing of tumor tissue, were related to features of the TCR repertoire. Both alpha and beta chains were TCR-sequenced in samples taken at surgery, namely 220 tumor regions, around 64 matched nontumor lung samples and 50 to 60 PBMC samples. What the research found in general, with its limitations: Confirming at a functional level the hypothesis that regional TCRs recognize regional mutations was considered to require additional single-cell paired TCR alpha and beta sequencing. Ubiquitous expanded tumor TCRs were found in blood more often at tumor resection than at routine follow-up.

The meaning of the sample's time point label: sample taken at primary tumor resection. Donors were 72 patients with early-stage, untreated non-small cell lung cancer from the lung TRACERx cohort. TCR sequencing used whole RNA extracted from tumor and nontumor lung tissue, or from cryopreserved PBMC samples, without cell sorting. Patients were selected for TCR sequencing only if sufficient RNA was available from at least two tumor regions. This sequence was found in a male donor with early-stage non-small cell lung cancer. The sample in question was PBMCs, obtained at surgery.

The nucleotide sequence reads as follows: TGTGCCATCAGTGCCCAGGACAGGGGAGGGAAGGAGACCCAGTACTTC. The resulting protein is CAISAQDRGGKETQYF. The sequence joins TRBV10-3 to TRBJ2-5, and TRBD1 aligns with 9 junction nucleotides. V trim: 4 bases; J trim: 5 bases; unmatched bases: 11. The CDR3 contains 16 residues, cysteine and phenylalanine counted. This entry keeps only the CDR3 DNA: 48 bases, framed from base 1. CDR1 is given as ENHRY and CDR2 as SYGVKD, both from the germline V gene.